The 24 T cell receptor beta chains listed next were all sequenced from one sample in a study of graft-versus-host responses after intestinal transplantation. These receptors' antigens are unknown. Libraries were prepared by immunoSEQ multiplex PCR; TCRdb keeps only in-frame clonotypes and omits some of them. The top ten clones hold roughly 0.44% of a sample with more than 70,000 clones, around 93% of them seen once. Sequences were derived from unstimulated CD8+ T cells sorted from spleen or lymph node cells, sampled before transplant. The origin of the receptors is a human donor who was the organ donor for an intestinal transplant.

The genes are TRBV4-3 and TRBJ1-5; TRBD1 matches at 7 bases. Per germline, CDR1 LGHNA and CDR2 YSLEER. CDR3 size: 15 residues. V trimming: 0 bases; J trimming: 6 bases; junction bases outside the gene matches: 5. Written as DNA, the CDR3 is TGCGCCAGCAGCCAAGACAGGGGGACTGGTCAGCCCCAGCATTTT. Protein: CASSQDRGTGQPQHF.

The chain employs TRBV6-1 and TRBJ2-7, with D unresolved. Germline V gene sequence: CDR1 MNHNS, CDR2 SASEGT. The CDR3 covers 12 residues. Trimming took off 5 bases at V and 3 bases at J, with 8 bases between the two ends. CDR3 sequence (DNA): TGTGCCAGCAGTAGACCAGGCTACGAGCAGTACTTC. Translating gives CASSRPGYEQYF.

This clone was seen more than once but under ten times. The chain joins TRBV7-2 to TRBJ1-1, with D maybe TRBD1 (5 bases). CDR3 length: 12 residues. The V gene lost 8 bases and the J gene lost 4 bases, with 11 bases spanning the gap. Germline V CDR1 and CDR2: SGHTA, FQGNSA. The CDR3 DNA sequence: TGTGCCAGCTATGACAGAGGCACTGAAGCTTTCTTT. The encoded protein is CASYDRGTEAFF.

The CDR3 sequence is CASRGPRGIFF. The CDR3, as DNA: TGTGCCAGCAGAGGCCCAAGGGGGATTTTCTTC. This chain uses TRBV7-9 with TRBJ2-1; D possibly corresponds to TRBD1 (6 bases). Per the germline V gene, CDR1 is SEHNR and CDR2 is FQNEAQ (reference sequence). The CDR3 covers 11 residues. Trimming took off 6 bases at V and 16 bases at J, with 16 bases between the two ends.

The V call is TRBV19, the J call TRBJ1-1; 9 positions agree with TRBD1. The trim removed 5 bases at V and 3 bases at J, leaving 7 bases unmatched. The CDR3 covers 15 residues. Looked up from germline, CDR1 is LNHDA and CDR2 is SQIVND (reference sequence). The CDR3 protein is CASSVTGGPDTEAFF. The CDR3 DNA follows: TGTGCCAGTAGTGTCACAGGGGGCCCAGACACTGAAGCTTTCTTT.

The V gene is TRBV4-2, the J gene TRBJ1-1, with D tentatively TRBD1 (6 bases). Germline-derived CDR1 and CDR2 are LGHNA and YNFKEQ. The CDR3 contains 14 residues. The V and J ends lost 1 base and 6 bases respectively, with 12 bases between them. The CDR3 reads CASSQGPDSPEAFF. The CDR3 nucleotides read TGTGCCAGCAGCCAAGGCCCGGACAGTCCTGAAGCTTTCTTT.

This rearrangement joins TRBV4-3 to TRBJ1-1; D is uncertain. Per germline, CDR1 LGHNA and CDR2 YSLEER. V was pared by 1 base and J by 1 base, with 10 bases between. The CDR3 runs to 15 residues. The CDR3 DNA follows: TGCGCCAGCAGCCAAGGGGCGGGAACGAACACTGAAGCTTTCTTT. Amino acids: CASSQGAGTNTEAFF.

V is TRBV5-4 and J is TRBJ2-2; D is perhaps TRBD2 (6 bases). Between the trimmed V and J ends, which lost 1 base and 6 bases, there was a span of 10 bases. CDR1 is SGHNT and CDR2 is YYREEE in the germline V gene (reference sequence). The CDR3 has 14 amino acids. The CDR3 protein is CASSLTPSAGELFF. The CDR3 DNA reads as TGTGCCAGCAGCTTGACCCCTAGCGCCGGGGAGCTGTTTTTT.

The V gene is TRBV7-9, the J gene TRBJ2-2; 11 nucleotides line up with TRBD1. V trimming: 4 bases; J trimming: 0 bases; junction bases outside the gene matches: 1. CDR1 is SEHNR, CDR2 FQNEAQ, per germline (reference sequence). CDR3 size: 16 residues. In DNA, the CDR3 is TGTGCCAGCAGCTGGACAGGGGGCGCGAACACCGGGGAGCTGTTTTTT. Encoded protein: CASSWTGGANTGELFF. The entire variable domain, with the rest obtained from reference TRBV7-9 and TRBJ2-2, is as follows: DTGVSQNPRHKITKRGQNVTFRCDPISEHNRLYWYRQTLGQGPEFLTYFQNEAQLEKSRLLSDRFSAERPKGSFSTLEIQRTEQGDSAMYLCASSWTGGANTGELFFGEGSRLTVL.

V and J are TRBV5-6 and TRBJ2-7, with a possible D match to TRBD2 (6 bases). Trimming cost V 2 bases and J 1 base, with 7 bases left between them. The CDR3 totals 13 residues. Germline V lookup: CDR1 SGHDT, CDR2 YYEEEE. In nucleotides, the CDR3 is TGTGCCAGCAGCTTTGGGACTTCCTACGAGCAGTACTTC. It translates to CASSFGTSYEQYF.

The chain links TRBV27 to TRBJ1-5; 8 positions match TRBD1. Per the germline V gene, CDR1 is MNHEY and CDR2 is SMNVEV (reference sequence). The CDR3 sequence is 15 residues long. V lost 4 bases, J lost 6 bases, and 8 bases stayed unmatched. The CDR3 coding sequence is TGTGCCAGCAGTTCCTTAGACGACAGGGGTCAGCCCCAGCATTTT. Translating it yields CASSSLDDRGQPQHF.

The V and J genes are TRBV5-1 and TRBJ1-5; D not certain. This CDR3 comprises 15 residues. Looked up from germline, CDR1 is SGHRS and CDR2 is YFSETQ. Trimming pared 4 bases from V and 6 bases from J, leaving 17 bases between. The CDR3 loop is CASSHHPGFGQPQHF. The DNA for the CDR3 is TGCGCCAGCAGCCATCACCCGGGTTTTGGTCAGCCCCAGCATTTT.

V gene TRBV13 combines with J gene TRBJ2-7; D ambiguous. Germline loops: CDR1 PRHDT, CDR2 FYEKMQ (reference sequence). The V end was cut by 5 bases, the J end by 7 bases, with 9 bases between. CDR3 length equals 11 residues. CDR3 amino acids: CASSHSQEQYF. In nucleotides, the CDR3 is TGTGCCAGCAGCCACAGTCAGGAGCAGTACTTC.

This chain joins TRBV6-5 and TRBJ2-1; D not resolved. V shed 2 bases and J shed 3 bases, with 8 bases lying between them. Germline CDR1 reads MNHEY; CDR2 reads SVGAGI. The CDR3 runs 14 residues. The CDR3 nucleotides are TGTGCCAGCAGTTACCTTAGCAGCTACAATGAGCAGTTCTTC. Translated: CASSYLSSYNEQFF.

This chain uses TRBV9 with TRBJ2-1; D is perhaps TRBD2 (7 bases). Germline lookup yields CDR1 SGDLS and CDR2 YYNGEE. CDR3 length equals 16 residues. V was pared by 0 bases and J by 5 bases, with 15 bases between. CDR3 sequence reads: CASSVGGGGANNEQFF. For the CDR3, the DNA is TGTGCCAGCAGCGTAGGAGGGGGGGGCGCGAACAATGAGCAGTTCTTC.

The V call is TRBV20-1, the J call TRBJ1-1; D remains ambiguous. Germline lookup yields CDR1 DFQATT and CDR2 SNEGSKA (reference sequence). Trimming pared 5 bases from V and 8 bases from J, leaving 12 bases between. This CDR3 spans 11 amino acids. This CDR3 reads CSAGLNKEAFF. Written as DNA, the CDR3 is TGCAGTGCTGGCTTGAACAAAGAAGCTTTCTTT.

V and J are TRBV7-9 and TRBJ2-5; a possible D gene is TRBD2 (5 bases). Matching the DNA end better, TRBJ2-7 makes the J call doubtful. Germline CDR1 reads SEHNR; CDR2 reads FQNEAQ (reference sequence). The CDR3 runs to 13 residues. CDR3 in amino acids: CASSFRGAYEQYF. The CDR3 bases are TGTGCCAGCAGCTTTCGGGGAGCCTACGAGCAGTACTTC.

The V and J genes are TRBV27 and TRBJ1-5, with D possibly TRBD1 on 6 matching bases. Trimming took 2 bases from V and 6 from J, leaving 11 bases between them. The V gene's germline CDR1 is MNHEY and CDR2 SMNVEV (reference sequence). CDR3 length: 14 residues. This chain's CDR3 is CASSLAGATQPQHF. The CDR3 region has the DNA TGTGCCAGCAGTTTAGCAGGGGCAACTCAGCCCCAGCATTTT.

This chain connects TRBV9 to TRBJ2-1, with TRBD1 identical over 9 bases. With 4 bases clipped from V and 6 bases from J, the junction kept 8 bases outside the gene matches. The CDR3 length is 15 residues. The germline CDR1 and CDR2 sequences are SGDLS and YYNGEE. DNA for the CDR3: TGTGCCAGCAGCACCTCCGGGACAGGGATCAATGAGCAGTTCTTC. This sequence encodes CASSTSGTGINEQFF.

The gene calls are TRBV11-3 and TRBJ1-6; D is possibly TRBD1 (5 bases). The V gene lost 2 bases and the J gene lost 7 bases, with 18 bases spanning the gap. This CDR3 region has 17 residues. CDR1 SGHNT and CDR2 YENEEA come from the germline V gene. CDR3 in amino acids: CASSLTLIRQKNSPLHF. The CDR3 region has the DNA TGTGCCAGCAGCTTAACCCTAATAAGACAGAAGAATTCACCCCTCCACTTT.

J is TRBJ1-2 and V is TRBV29-1; 9 bases fit TRBD1. From germline, CDR1 is SQVTM and CDR2 ANQGSEA. This CDR3 is built from 13 residues. Trimming removed 4 bases from V and 3 bases from J; junction bases left unmatched: 3. CDR3 DNA sequence: TGCAGCGTTGGGGACAGGGAGGACTATGGCTACACCTTC. Translating gives CSVGDREDYGYTF.

The chain uses TRBV27 and TRBJ2-1; D unresolved. V lost 7 bases, J lost 5 bases, and 12 bases lay in between. The germline V gene encodes CDR1 MNHEY and CDR2 SMNVEV (reference sequence). There are 13 residues in the CDR3. The CDR3 sequence: CASKVAGDNEQFF. CDR3 DNA: TGTGCCAGCAAAGTAGCTGGAGACAATGAGCAGTTCTTC.

The chain links TRBV4-3 to TRBJ1-6, with 9 bases lining up with TRBD1. V was pared by 2 bases and J by 8 bases, with 7 bases of the junction left unmatched. Germline-derived CDR1 and CDR2 are LGHNA and YSLEER. The CDR3 runs to 16 residues. The CDR3 nucleotides are TGCGCCAGCAGCCAAACAACAGGGGGCCTGGATTCACCCCTCCACTTT. The encoded protein is CASSQTTGGLDSPLHF.

This clone was seen only once. This chain connects TRBV30 to TRBJ1-1; a possible D gene is TRBD1 (5 bases). CDR1 and CDR2 from the germline V gene are GTSNPN and SVGIG (reference sequence). This CDR3 contains 15 residues. Trimming took off 3 bases at V and 5 bases at J, with 19 bases between the two ends. CDR3 DNA: TGTGCCTGGAGCCGCCTTTGGGGGGTTAGTACTGAAGCTTTCTTT. This codes for CAWSRLWGVSTEAFF.